One and the same sample provided the 21 T cell receptor beta chains below, sequenced in a study of yellow fever vaccine responses in identical twins. TCRdb ran MiXCR on the RT-PCR reads and lists one entry per CDR3 protein. The table shows roughly 1,500 distinct CDR3 sequences, with roughly 89% occurring only once. Here the sequenced sample was T cells from blood (PBMCs), unsorted or a sorted subset (not recorded which), taken before or after yellow fever vaccination (not recorded which). The receptor set was obtained from a young woman who received the yellow fever vaccine.

The rearrangement links TRBV10-3 to TRBJ2-1; 14 nucleotides align to TRBD2. This CDR3 region has 16 residues. Germline-derived CDR1 and CDR2 are ENHRY and SYGVKD. V was pared by 4 bases and J by 3 bases, with 2 bases of the junction left unmatched. This CDR3 is CAISGLAGGHYNEQFF. CDR3 DNA sequence: TGTGCCATCAGTGGACTAGCGGGGGGGCACTACAATGAGCAGTTCTTC.

The chain employs TRBV4-3 and TRBJ1-4; 10 bases align to TRBD1. J lost 4 bases, V lost 4 bases, and 9 bases had no gene match. CDR3 length: 17 residues. The V gene's germline CDR1 is LGHNA and CDR2 YSLEER. This chain's CDR3 is CASSLPGQGFDNEKLFF. The CDR3 DNA is TGCGCCAGCAGCCTTCCGGGACAGGGGTTCGATAATGAAAAACTGTTTTTT.

J is TRBJ2-7 and V is TRBV7-8; the match to TRBD2 covers 12 bases. In germline, CDR1 is SGHVS, CDR2 FQNEAQ. CDR3 length: 15 amino acids. V lost 2 bases and J lost 5; bases outside the gene matches: 4. For the CDR3, the DNA is TGTGCCAGCAGCTTACGACTAGCGGGAGACCACGAGCAGTACTTC. Protein sequence: CASSLRLAGDHEQYF.

The V gene is TRBV11-2, the J gene TRBJ2-7; 9 nucleotides match TRBD2. CDR3 length: 16 residues. Germline V gene sequence: CDR1 SGHAT, CDR2 FQNNGV. Unmatched junction bases numbered 9, after V lost 4 bases and J lost 2 bases. The CDR3 loop reads CASSSIAGGPPYEQYF. The CDR3 DNA reads as TGTGCCAGCAGCTCTATCGCGGGAGGGCCTCCCTACGAGCAGTACTTC.

The genes are TRBV11-1 and TRBJ2-5; 10 nucleotides agree with TRBD2. This CDR3 has 16 amino acids. The ends lost 6 bases at V and 3 bases at J; junction bases unmatched: 10. The germline V gene has CDR1 SGHAT and CDR2 FQDESV (reference sequence). The CDR3 DNA reads as TGTGCCAGCAGTACCCTAGCGGGAGTATCGGAAGAGACCCAGTACTTC. This sequence encodes CASSTLAGVSEETQYF.

In DNA form, the CDR3 reads TGTGCCAGCAGACACAGGGTAGGGGAGCAGTACTTC. It translates to CASRHRVGEQYF. This sequence joins TRBV11-1 and TRBJ2-7; tentative D call: TRBD1 (6 bases). The length of the CDR3 is 12 residues. Germline V gene data show CDR1 as SGHAT and CDR2 as FQDESV (reference sequence). V was clipped by 6 bases and J by 7 bases, with 13 bases between them. Looking up the rest from reference TRBV11-1 and TRBJ2-7 gives the full variable domain: EAEVAQSPRYKITEKSQAVAFWCDPISGHATLYWYRQILGQGPELLVQFQDESVVDDSQLPKDRFSAERLKGVDSTLKIQPAELGDSAMYLCASRHRVGEQYFGPGTRLTVT.

This chain uses TRBV20-1 with TRBJ2-7; 8 bases match TRBD1. CDR3 length: 13 amino acids. From germline, CDR1 is DFQATT and CDR2 SNEGSKA (reference sequence). V gave up 6 bases and J gave up 6 bases; unmatched junction bases: 10. DNA for the CDR3: TGCAGTGCCCTGGACAGGGTTCGTCCCGAGCAGTACTTC. Amino acids: CSALDRVRPEQYF.

The chain couples TRBV10-3 to TRBJ2-1; a weak D match, TRBD1 (6 bases). The CDR3 spans 15 residues. Germline CDR1 is ENHRY and CDR2 is SYGVKD. The germline V and J ends were trimmed by 3 bases and 4 bases, with 13 bases remaining between them. The CDR3 DNA follows: TGTGCCATCAGTGATAAGGACAGCGAGTACAATGAGCAGTTCTTC. Protein product: CAISDKDSEYNEQFF.

This chain uses TRBV7-3 with TRBJ2-1; 11 bases agree with TRBD2. The CDR3 length is 17 residues. Germline CDR1 reads SGHTA; CDR2 reads FQGTGA. With V trimmed by 1 base and J by 3 bases, 5 bases remained unmatched. The CDR3 region is CASSLKPLAGGYNEQFF. The CDR3 coding sequence is TGTGCCAGCAGCTTAAAACCCCTAGCGGGAGGCTACAATGAGCAGTTCTTC.

The chain carries TRBV11-1 and TRBJ2-7; TRBD1 is a possible D gene (5 bases). This CDR3 is built from 11 residues. The V gene's germline CDR1 is SGHAT and CDR2 FQDESV (reference sequence). V shed 5 bases and J shed 7 bases, with 9 bases lying between them. The CDR3 is CASSADREQYF. The CDR3 DNA follows: TGTGCCAGCAGCGCAGACAGAGAGCAGTACTTC.

This rearrangement joins TRBV4-2 to TRBJ1-3; D remains ambiguous. This CDR3 region has 15 residues. The V end was cut by 0 bases, the J end by 0 bases, with 6 bases between. Looked up from germline, CDR1 is LGHNA and CDR2 is YNFKEQ. The CDR3 DNA reads as TGTGCCAGCAGCCAAGACATAGGCTCTGGAAACACCATATATTTT. Translating gives CASSQDIGSGNTIYF.

The rearrangement joins TRBV7-9 to TRBJ2-7; D not resolved. Between the trimmed V and J ends, which lost 8 bases and 0 bases, there was a span of 11 bases. Germline V gives CDR1 SEHNR, CDR2 FQNEAQ (reference sequence). The CDR3 totals 13 residues. This chain's CDR3 is CASSNTVSYEQYF. CDR3 in DNA: TGTGCCAGCTCAAACACGGTCTCCTACGAGCAGTACTTC.

The chain combines TRBV7-1 with TRBJ1-4; weak D call: TRBD1 (6 bases). TRBV7-1 is recorded as an ORF, its role being uncertain. The CDR3 covers 14 residues. V was pared by 3 bases and J by 5 bases, with 10 bases between. Here the CDR3 DNA reads TGTGCCAGCAGCTCCGGACAGCCGAATGAAAAACTGTTTTTT. Translated, it gives CASSSGQPNEKLFF.

The chain recombines TRBV10-1 with TRBJ2-7; the D is unclear. Germline-derived CDR1 and CDR2 are WNHNN and SYGVQD (reference sequence). This CDR3 comprises 14 residues. V was pared by 0 bases and J by 2 bases, with 8 bases between. CDR3 nucleotide sequence: TGCGCCAGCAGTGAGTCGAACGGGCCCTACGAGCAGTACTTC. It specifies CASSESNGPYEQYF.

There are a few counts of this clonotype. The chain links TRBV15 to TRBJ2-6; D call uncertain. Germline V gives CDR1 LNHNV, CDR2 YYDKDF (reference sequence). The CDR3 length is 18 residues. With 0 bases removed from V and 0 bases from J, the gap between germline ends came to 12 bases. The CDR3 here is CATSRDADGYSGANVLTF. In DNA, the CDR3 is TGTGCCACCAGCAGAGATGCAGACGGATACTCTGGGGCCAACGTCCTGACTTTC.

This clonotype showed up just once. The chain is built from TRBV20-1 and TRBJ1-1; D uncertain. CDR3 size: 11 residues. With 2 bases removed from V and 1 base from J, the gap between germline ends came to 2 bases. Germline CDR1 DFQATT, CDR2 SNEGSKA (reference sequence). CDR3 in DNA: TGCAGTGCTAGACAGAACACTGAAGCTTTCTTT. Its translation is CSARQNTEAFF.

The CDR3 region is CASREGGVITEAFF. The CDR3 DNA reads TGCGCCAGCAGAGAGGGGGGCGTGATCACTGAAGCTTTCTTT. This sequence joins TRBV4-1 and TRBJ1-1; D is perhaps TRBD1 (6 bases). CDR3 length equals 14 residues. With 6 bases removed from V and 4 bases from J, the gap between germline ends came to 15 bases. Germline V CDR1 and CDR2: MGHRA, YSYEKL.

The chain carries TRBV4-2 and TRBJ1-1; D is unresolved. V was cut by 1 base and J by 0 bases, with 9 bases left in between. The germline CDR1 and CDR2 sequences are LGHNA and YNFKEQ. The CDR3 is 15 amino acids. CDR3 protein: CASSQVGVMNTEAFF. CDR3 coding DNA: TGTGCCAGCAGCCAAGTTGGCGTTATGAACACTGAAGCTTTCTTT.

This chain joins TRBV6-5 and TRBJ1-6, with TRBD1 matching 7 bases. Per the germline V gene, CDR1 is MNHEY and CDR2 is SVGAGI. The trim removed 2 bases at V and 9 bases at J, leaving 10 bases unmatched. CDR3 length: 16 amino acids. This CDR3 reads CASSYGSGDSGSPLHF. In DNA form, the CDR3 reads TGTGCCAGCAGTTACGGCTCAGGGGACAGCGGTTCACCCCTCCACTTT.

This chain links TRBV5-1 with TRBJ2-7; 9 positions match TRBD1. Germline CDR1 SGHRS, CDR2 YFSETQ. The CDR3 covers 16 residues. J gave up 2 bases and V 5 bases, and 11 bases lay outside the gene matches. The CDR3 here is CASSLPDRGFPYEQYF. In nucleotides, the CDR3 is TGCGCCAGCAGTTTACCGGACAGGGGTTTTCCCTACGAGCAGTACTTC. The entire variable domain, with the rest obtained from reference TRBV5-1 and TRBJ2-7, is as follows: KAGVTQTPRYLIKTRGQQVTLSCSPISGHRSVSWYQQTPGQGLQFLFEYFSETQRNKGNFPGRFSGRQFSNSRSEMNVSTLELGDSALYLCASSLPDRGFPYEQYFGPGTRLTVT.

On this clonotype: Germline and junction disagree at one end, which may indicate a read error. CDR3 in DNA: TGTGCCAGCAGCCCTGGGACAGACATTCGCTCCCCGAACTTT. Its translation is CASSPGTDIRSPNF. The chain joins TRBV3-1 to TRBJ1-1, with 7 bases lining up with TRBD1. The germline gives CDR1 LGHDT, CDR2 YNNKEL (reference sequence). The CDR3 covers 14 residues.